The source of this TCR beta chain is a study of cytomegalovirus exposure and HLA in healthy donors. The PCR had 60 Vbeta and 13 Jbeta primers. Produced via immunoSEQ multiplex PCR; TCRdb's table is partial and in-frame only. This table holds 85,000 to 120,000 clones, about 76% found once. Germline loops: CDR1 LNHDA, CDR2 SQIVND (reference sequence). There are 15 residues in the CDR3. V dropped 6 bases and J dropped 0 bases, with 12 bases sitting between them. The V and J genes are TRBV19 and TRBJ1-3, with D possibly matching TRBD1 (5 bases). Material for sequencing was PBMCs. The sequence derives from a woman in her fifties or sixties in good health and CMV-seropositive. CDR3 nucleotide sequence: TGTGCCAGTAGGCCCAGGGTATTCTCTGGAAACACCATATATTTT. This codes for CASRPRVFSGNTIYF.